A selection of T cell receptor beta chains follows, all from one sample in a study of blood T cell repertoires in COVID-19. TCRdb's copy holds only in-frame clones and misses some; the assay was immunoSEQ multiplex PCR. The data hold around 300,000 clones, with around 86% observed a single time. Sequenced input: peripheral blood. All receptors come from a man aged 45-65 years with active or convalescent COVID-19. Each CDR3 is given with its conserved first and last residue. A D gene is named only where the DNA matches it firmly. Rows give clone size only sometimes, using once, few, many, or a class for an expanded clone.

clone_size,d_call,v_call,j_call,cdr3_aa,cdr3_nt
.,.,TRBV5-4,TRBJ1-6,CASSPGGQGHNSPLHF,TGTGCCAGCAGCCCGGGGGGTCAGGGGCATAATTCACCCCTCCACTTT
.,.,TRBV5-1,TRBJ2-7,CASSLGAGSYEQYF,TGCGCCAGCAGCTTGGGAGCCGGCTCCTACGAGCAGTACTTC
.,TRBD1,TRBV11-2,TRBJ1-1,CASSDGTGNTEAFF,TGTGCCAGCAGCGACGGGACAGGGAACACTGAAGCTTTCTTT
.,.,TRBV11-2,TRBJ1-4,CASSLGGQNEKLFF,TGTGCCAGCAGCTTAGGTGGGCAAAATGAAAAACTGTTTTTT
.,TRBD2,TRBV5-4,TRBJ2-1,CASSQGLTSGTAPSYNEQFF,TGTGCCAGCAGCCAGGGGTTAACTAGCGGGACCGCCCCCTCCTACAATGAGCAGTTCTTC
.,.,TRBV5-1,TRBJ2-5,CASSLDSTGETQYF,TGCGCCAGCAGCTTGGATAGCACGGGAGAGACCCAGTACTTC
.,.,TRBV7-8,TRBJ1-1,CASSLEDSTEAFF,TGTGCCAGCAGCTTAGAGGACTCCACTGAAGCTTTCTTT
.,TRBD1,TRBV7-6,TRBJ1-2,CASSSNRGSYTF,TGTGCCAGCAGCTCCAACAGGGGGTCATACACCTTC
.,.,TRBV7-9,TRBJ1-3,CASSINRVGGNTIYF,TGTGCCAGCAGCATAAACAGGGTTGGAGGAAACACCATATATTTT
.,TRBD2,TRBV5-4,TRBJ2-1,CASRQGLADYNEQFF,TGTGCCAGCAGGCAGGGACTAGCGGACTACAATGAGCAGTTCTTC
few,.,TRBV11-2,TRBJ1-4,CASSSIIQQGKLFF,TGTGCCAGCAGCTCTATAATCCAACAGGGAAAACTGTTTTTT
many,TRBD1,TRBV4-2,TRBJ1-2,CASSHRDRANYGYTF,TGTGCCAGCAGCCACCGGGACAGGGCCAACTATGGCTACACCTTC
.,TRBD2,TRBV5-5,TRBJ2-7,CASSPRLAGIYEQYF,TGTGCCAGCAGTCCAAGACTAGCGGGAATCTACGAGCAGTACTTC
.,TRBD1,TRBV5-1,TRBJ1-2,CASSARDRAGYTF,TGCGCCAGCAGCGCCCGGGACAGGGCCGGCTACACCTTC
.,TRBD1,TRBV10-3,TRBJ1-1,CAIRADRGATKNTEAFF,TGTGCCATCAGGGCAGACAGGGGCGCAACCAAAAACACTGAAGCTTTCTTT
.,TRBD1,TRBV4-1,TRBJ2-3,CASRGAGRGPIADTQYF,TGCGCCAGCAGGGGGGCGGGCAGGGGGCCTATCGCAGATACGCAGTATTTT
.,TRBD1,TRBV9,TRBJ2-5,CASSGSGTGGETQYF,TGTGCCAGCAGCGGTTCCGGGACAGGGGGAGAGACCCAGTACTTC
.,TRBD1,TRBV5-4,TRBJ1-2,CASSFSQGAGYGYTF,TGTGCCAGCAGCTTCTCTCAGGGGGCAGGCTATGGCTACACCTTC
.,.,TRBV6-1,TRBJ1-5,CASSLEWNQPQHF,TGTGCCAGCAGTTTAGAATGGAATCAGCCCCAGCATTTT
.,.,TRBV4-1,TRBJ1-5,CASSQEFPSGQPQHF,TGCGCCAGCAGCCAAGAGTTCCCCTCGGGACAGCCCCAGCATTTT
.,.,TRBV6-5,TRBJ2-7,CASRTRASYEQYF,TGTGCCAGCAGGACCAGGGCGTCCTACGAGCAGTACTTC
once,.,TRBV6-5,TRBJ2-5,CASSYGQNQETQYF,TGTGCCAGCAGTTACGGACAGAATCAAGAGACCCAGTACTTC
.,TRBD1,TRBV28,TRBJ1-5,CASSLGYRGRIQPQHF,TGTGCCAGCAGTTTAGGGTACAGGGGGCGAATTCAGCCCCAGCATTTT
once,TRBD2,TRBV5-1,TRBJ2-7,CASSPTSGEPYEQYF,TGCGCCAGCAGCCCGACTAGCGGGGAACCCTACGAGCAGTACTTC
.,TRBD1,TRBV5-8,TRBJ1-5,CASSLVGGQPQHF,TGTGCCAGCAGCTTGGTAGGGGGCCAGCCCCAGCATTTT
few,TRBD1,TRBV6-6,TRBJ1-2,CASSRTGGLDGYTF,TGTGCCAGCAGTCGCACAGGGGGCTTAGATGGCTACACCTTC
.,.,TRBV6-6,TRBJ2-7,CASSYSEGSLTYEQYF,TGTGCCAGCAGTTACTCAGAGGGCTCCTTAACCTACGAGCAGTACTTC
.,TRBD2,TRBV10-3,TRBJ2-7,CAIQRGGSYEQYF,TGTGCCATCCAGCGGGGAGGGTCCTACGAGCAGTACTTC
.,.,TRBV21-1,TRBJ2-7,CASSSRDRGTASYEQYF,TGTGCCAGCAGCTCCCGGGACAGGGGTACGGCCTCCTACGAGCAGTACTTC
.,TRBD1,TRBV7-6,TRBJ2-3,CASSKGQGTLGTDTQYF,TGTGCCAGCAGCAAGGGACAGGGGACTCTCGGCACAGATACGCAGTATTTT
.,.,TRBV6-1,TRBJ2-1,CASSEALSRAGSYNEQFF,TGTGCCAGCAGTGAAGCGTTAAGCAGGGCAGGGTCCTACAATGAGCAGTTCTTC
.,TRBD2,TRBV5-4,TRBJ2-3,CASNSGGGVTDTQYF,TGTGCCAGCAACTCGGGTGGGGGGGTCACAGATACGCAGTATTTT
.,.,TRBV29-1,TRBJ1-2,CSVDEGGFPGYTF,TGCAGCGTGGACGAAGGAGGGTTTCCTGGCTACACCTTC
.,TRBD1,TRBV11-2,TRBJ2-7,CASCRDREGDEQYF,TGTGCCAGCTGCCGGGACAGGGAAGGGGACGAGCAGTACTTC
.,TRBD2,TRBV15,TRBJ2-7,CATSRDWPSGDEQYF,TGTGCCACCAGCAGAGATTGGCCTAGCGGGGACGAGCAGTACTTC
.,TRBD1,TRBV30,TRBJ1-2,CAWRQGQGYGYTF,TGTGCCTGGAGACAAGGACAGGGTTATGGCTACACCTTC
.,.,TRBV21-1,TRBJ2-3,CATPRGTDTQYF,TGTGCCACCCCCCGCGGCACAGATACGCAGTATTTT
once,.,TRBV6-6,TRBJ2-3,CASRKLTDTQYF,TGTGCCAGCAGGAAACTGACAGATACGCAGTATTTT
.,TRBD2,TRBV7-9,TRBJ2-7,CASRGTSGTYEQYF,TGTGCCAGCAGAGGGACTAGCGGGACCTACGAGCAGTACTTC
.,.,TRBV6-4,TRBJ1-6,CASREGGFRSPLHF,TGTGCCAGCAGGGAGGGCGGGTTTCGATCACCCCTCCACTTT
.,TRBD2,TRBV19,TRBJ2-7,CASSTLAGVYEQYF,TGTGCCAGTAGTACGCTAGCGGGTGTGTACGAGCAGTACTTC